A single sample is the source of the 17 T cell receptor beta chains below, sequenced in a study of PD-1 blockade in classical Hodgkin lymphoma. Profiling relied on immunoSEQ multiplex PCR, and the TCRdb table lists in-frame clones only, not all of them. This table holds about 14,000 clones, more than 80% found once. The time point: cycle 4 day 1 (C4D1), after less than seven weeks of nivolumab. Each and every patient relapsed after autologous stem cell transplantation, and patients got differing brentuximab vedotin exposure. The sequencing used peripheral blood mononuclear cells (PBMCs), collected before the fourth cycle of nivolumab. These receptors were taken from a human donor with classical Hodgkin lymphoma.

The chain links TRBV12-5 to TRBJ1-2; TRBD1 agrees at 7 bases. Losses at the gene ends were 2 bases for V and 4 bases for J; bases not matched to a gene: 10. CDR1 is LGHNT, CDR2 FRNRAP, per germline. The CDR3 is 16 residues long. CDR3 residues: CASGLSPAGQTYGYTF. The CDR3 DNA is TGTGCTAGTGGTTTGTCCCCAGCGGGACAGACCTATGGCTACACCTTC.

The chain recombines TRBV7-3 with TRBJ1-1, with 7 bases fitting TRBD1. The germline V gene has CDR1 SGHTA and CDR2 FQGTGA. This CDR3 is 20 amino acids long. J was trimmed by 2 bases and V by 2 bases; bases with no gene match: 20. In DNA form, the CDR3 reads TGTGCCAGCAGCTTATATCCCCGAGGGACCCCCGGGACAGAAAACACTGAAGCTTTCTTT. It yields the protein CASSLYPRGTPGTENTEAFF. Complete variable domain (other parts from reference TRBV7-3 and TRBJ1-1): GAGVSQTPSNKVTEKGKYVELRCDPISGHTALYWYRQSLGQGPEFLIYFQGTGAADDSGLPNDRFFAVRPEGSVSTLKIQRTERGDSAVYLCASSLYPRGTPGTENTEAFFGQGTRLTVV.

The CDR3 is CASSQDLSQETQYF. The CDR3 DNA follows: TGCGCCAGCAGCCAAGATCTCAGCCAAGAGACCCAGTACTTC. The chain links TRBV4-1 to TRBJ2-5, with no clear D. Trimming took off 0 bases at V and 1 base at J, with 6 bases between the two ends. The CDR3 totals 14 residues. Germline V gives CDR1 MGHRA, CDR2 YSYEKL.

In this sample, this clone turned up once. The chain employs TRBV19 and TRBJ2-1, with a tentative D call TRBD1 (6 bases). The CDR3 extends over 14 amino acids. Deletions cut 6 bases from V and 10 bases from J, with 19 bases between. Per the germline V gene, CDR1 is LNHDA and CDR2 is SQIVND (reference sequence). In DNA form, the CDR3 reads TGTGCCAGTAGGAGATCATGGGGGCCCAGGGAGCAGTTCTTC. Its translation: CASRRSWGPREQFF. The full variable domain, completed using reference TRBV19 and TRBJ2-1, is DGGITQSPKYLFRKEGQNVTLSCEQNLNHDAMYWYRQDPGQGLRLIYYSQIVNDFQKGDIAEGYSVSREKKESFPLTVTSAQKNPTAFYLCASRRSWGPREQFFGPGTRLTVL.

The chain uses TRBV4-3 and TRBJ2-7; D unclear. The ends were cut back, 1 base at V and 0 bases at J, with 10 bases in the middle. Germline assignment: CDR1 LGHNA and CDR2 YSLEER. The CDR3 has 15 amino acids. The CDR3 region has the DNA TGCGCCAGCAGCCAAGCCCTCGGAAGCTCCTACGAGCAGTACTTC. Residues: CASSQALGSSYEQYF.

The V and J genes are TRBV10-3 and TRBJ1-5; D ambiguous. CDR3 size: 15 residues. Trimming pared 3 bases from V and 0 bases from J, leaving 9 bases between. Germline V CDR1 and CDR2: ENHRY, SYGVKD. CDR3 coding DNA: TGTGCCATCAGTGATGGGCGGTATAGCAATCAGCCCCAGCATTTT. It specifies CAISDGRYSNQPQHF.

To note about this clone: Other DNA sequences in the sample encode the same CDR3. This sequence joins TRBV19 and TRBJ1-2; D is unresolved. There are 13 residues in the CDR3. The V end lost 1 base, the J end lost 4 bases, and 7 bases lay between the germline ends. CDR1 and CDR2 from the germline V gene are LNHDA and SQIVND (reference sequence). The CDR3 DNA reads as TGTGCCAGTAGTATAGGAGGATCCTATGGCTACACCTTC. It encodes CASSIGGSYGYTF.

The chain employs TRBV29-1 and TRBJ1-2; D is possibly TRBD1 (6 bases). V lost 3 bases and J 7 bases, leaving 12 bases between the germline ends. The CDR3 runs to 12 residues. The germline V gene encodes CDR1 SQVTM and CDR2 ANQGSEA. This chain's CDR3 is CSVDEGGSGYTF. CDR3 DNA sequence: TGCAGCGTTGATGAGGGGGGTAGTGGCTACACCTTC.

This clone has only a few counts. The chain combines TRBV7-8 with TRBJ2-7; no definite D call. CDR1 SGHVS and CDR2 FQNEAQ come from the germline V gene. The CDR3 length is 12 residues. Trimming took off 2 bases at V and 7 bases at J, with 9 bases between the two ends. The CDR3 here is CASSLSVLEQYF. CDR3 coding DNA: TGTGCCAGCAGCTTAAGCGTATTGGAGCAGTACTTC.

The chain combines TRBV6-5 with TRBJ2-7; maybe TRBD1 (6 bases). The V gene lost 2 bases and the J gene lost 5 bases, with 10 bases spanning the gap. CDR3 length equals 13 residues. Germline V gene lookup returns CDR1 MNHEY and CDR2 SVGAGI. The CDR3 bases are TGTGCCAGCAGTTACCGGGACACTGACGAGCAGTACTTC. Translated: CASSYRDTDEQYF.

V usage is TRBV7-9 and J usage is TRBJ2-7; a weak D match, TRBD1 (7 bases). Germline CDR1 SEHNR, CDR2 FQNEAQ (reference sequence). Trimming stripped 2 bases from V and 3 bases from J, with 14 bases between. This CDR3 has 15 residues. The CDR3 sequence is CASSLRQGGDYEQYF. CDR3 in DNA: TGTGCCAGCAGCTTAAGGCAGGGGGGTGACTACGAGCAGTACTTC.

This chain's CDR3 is CASSLGQVDYKGYTF. CDR3 in DNA: TGTGCCAGCAGCTTAGGACAGGTTGATTATAAAGGCTACACCTTC. This chain joins TRBV5-4 and TRBJ1-2; 7 nucleotides match TRBD1. This CDR3 spans 15 amino acids. Germline trimming cut 2 bases from V and 8 bases from J; bases unmatched to any gene: 12. Germline V lookup: CDR1 SGHNT, CDR2 YYREEE (reference sequence).

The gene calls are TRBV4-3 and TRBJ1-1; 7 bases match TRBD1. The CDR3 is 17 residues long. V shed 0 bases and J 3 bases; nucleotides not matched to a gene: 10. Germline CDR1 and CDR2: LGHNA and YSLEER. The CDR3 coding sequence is TGCGCCAGCAGCCAAGATGGGACAGCTTGGGAGGACACTGAAGCTTTCTTT. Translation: CASSQDGTAWEDTEAFF.

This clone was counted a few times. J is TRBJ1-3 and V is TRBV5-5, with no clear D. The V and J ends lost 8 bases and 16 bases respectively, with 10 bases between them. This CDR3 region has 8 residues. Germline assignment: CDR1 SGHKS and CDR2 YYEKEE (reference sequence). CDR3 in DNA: TGTGCCAGGACGGCTGCGTATTTT. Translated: CARTAAYF.

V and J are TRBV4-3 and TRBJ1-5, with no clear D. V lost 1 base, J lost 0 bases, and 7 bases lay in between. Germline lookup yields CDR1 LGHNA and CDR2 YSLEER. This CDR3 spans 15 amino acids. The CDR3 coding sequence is TGCGCCAGCAGCCAAGCCGGTAATAGCAATCAGCCCCAGCATTTT. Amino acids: CASSQAGNSNQPQHF.

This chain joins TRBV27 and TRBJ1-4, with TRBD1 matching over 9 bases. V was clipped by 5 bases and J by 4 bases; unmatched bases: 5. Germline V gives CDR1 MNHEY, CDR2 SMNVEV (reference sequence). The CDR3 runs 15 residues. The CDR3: CASSLTGGYNEKLFF. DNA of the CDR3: TGTGCCAGCAGTCTGACAGGGGGATATAATGAAAAACTGTTTTTT.

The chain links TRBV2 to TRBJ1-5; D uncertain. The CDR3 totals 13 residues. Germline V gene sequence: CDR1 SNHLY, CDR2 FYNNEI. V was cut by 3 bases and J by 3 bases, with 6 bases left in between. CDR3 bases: TGTGCCAGCAGTGACGAGCACAATCAGCCCCAGCATTTT. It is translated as CASSDEHNQPQHF.